These T cell receptor beta chains were read from a single sample in a study of T-cell reconstitution after alpha-beta-depleted transplantation in children. TCRdb independently ran MiXCR on the PCR reads; one entry per CDR3 protein. There are more than 120,000 distinct CDR3 sequences in the sample; about 9% occur only once, and 15% to 20% lies in the top ten. The source material was PBMCs, mostly from graft donor cells, sampled 180 days after TCRalphabeta/CD19-depleted stem cell transplant. The receptor source for this set is a female patient aged 2 to 10 who had a stem cell transplant for congenital amegakaryocytic thrombocytopenia, so the T cells may come from the graft donor. Each CDR3 is given with its conserved first and last residue. The D gene is left open where the match is weak. A clone size is listed for some rows: how often the clone was seen (once, few, many), or a class if it is expanded.

d_gene,abundance,j_gene,v_gene,CDR3nt,CDR3aa
TRBD2,many,TRBJ2-3,TRBV20-1,TGCAGTGCGGAGGGACTAGCTATAAGGGGAGATACGCAGTATTTT,CSAEGLAIRGDTQYF
TRBD1,many,TRBJ2-7,TRBV25-1,TGTGCCAGCAGTGAATCCCGGACAGGGGCCTACGAGCAGTACTTC,CASSESRTGAYEQYF
.,many,TRBJ2-1,TRBV20-1,TGCAGTGTGACCGGGACACCGCACAATGAGCAGTTCTTC,CSVTGTPHNEQFF
.,many,TRBJ2-7,TRBV12-3/TRBV12-4,TGTGCCAGCAGTTTTTCCTCAGGGGACGAGCAGTACTTC,CASSFSSGDEQYF
.,few,TRBJ2-5,TRBV7-8,TGTGCCAGCAGCCGCCCGGTGGGTCGTGATGGGACCCAGTACTTC,CASSRPVGRDGTQYF
.,many,TRBJ2-1,TRBV12-3/TRBV12-4,TGTGCCAGCAGTTTAGTAGCGGACTCCTACAATGAGCAGTTCTTC,CASSLVADSYNEQFF
.,many,TRBJ1-1,TRBV12-3/TRBV12-4,TGTGCCAGCAGTTTCGGAGGAGGGCGGAGGGCTGAAGCTTTCTTT,CASSFGGGRRAEAFF
TRBD2,.,TRBJ2-7,TRBV20-1,TGCAGTCCCCACCGACCAGCGGGGGACTACGAGCAGTACTTC,CSPHRPAGDYEQYF
.,many,TRBJ1-1,TRBV6-6,TGTGCCAGCAGTCCTCAGGTCCCCACTGAAGCTTTCTTT,CASSPQVPTEAFF
.,many,TRBJ2-2,TRBV4-3,TGCGCCAGCAGCCAAGAGTGGGGAAACACCGGGGAGCTGTTTTTT,CASSQEWGNTGELFF
.,many,TRBJ2-3,TRBV9,TGTGCCAGCAGCCCCAGGACTAGCACAGATACGCAGTATTTT,CASSPRTSTDTQYF
TRBD1,many,TRBJ2-5,TRBV10-3,TGTGCCATCAAGCGGGACAGGGACCAAGAGACCCAGTACTTC,CAIKRDRDQETQYF
.,many,TRBJ1-1,TRBV29-1,TGCAGCGTTGTGGGCCGGCATATGAACACTGAAGCTTTCTTT,CSVVGRHMNTEAFF
.,.,TRBJ1-1,TRBV6-1,TGTGCCAGCAGTAGCTATGTGTCGGACACTGAAGCTTTCTTT,CASSSYVSDTEAFF
TRBD2,many,TRBJ2-1,TRBV11-2,TGTGCCAGCACCCGGACTAGCGGGAGAGGTAATGAGCAGTTCTTC,CASTRTSGRGNEQFF
.,.,TRBJ2-1,TRBV11-2,TGTGCCAGCAGCTCCTTCCGGGAACTAGCGATCAAAGGGGGTGACAATGAGCAGTTCTTC,CASSSFRELAIKGGDNEQFF
TRBD1,.,TRBJ2-1,TRBV6-5,TGTGCCAGCAGTTCTGAACAGGGGGCCTACAATGAGCAGTTCTTC,CASSSEQGAYNEQFF
TRBD1,few,TRBJ2-7,TRBV11-2,TGTGCCAGCAGCTCAACCGGGACAGTTCTTTACGAGCAGTACTTC,CASSSTGTVLYEQYF
.,many,TRBJ2-3,TRBV7-8,TGTGCCAGCAGCTTCGAAAGGGCAATCGATACGCAGTATTTT,CASSFERAIDTQYF
.,few,TRBJ2-7,TRBV5-1,TGCGCCAGCAGCGGAGCACCAGGACTGATCTACGAGCAGTACTTC,CASSGAPGLIYEQYF
TRBD1,many,TRBJ2-3,TRBV3-1,TGTGCCAGCACTGAGACAGGGGTTGGAACAGATACGCAGTATTTT,CASTETGVGTDTQYF
.,.,TRBJ2-7,TRBV10-2,TGCGCCACTGAAGGGAACACGGGGCAGTACTTC,CATEGNTGQYF
.,.,TRBJ1-1,TRBV10-3,TGTGCCATCAGTGAGTCGATTACAGTCGAACGGACTGAAGCTTTCTTT,CAISESITVERTEAFF
TRBD2,.,TRBJ2-3,TRBV30,TGTGCCTGGAGTGTAGCGGGAGACACAGATACGCAGTATTTT,CAWSVAGDTDTQYF
.,.,TRBJ1-1,TRBV5-6,TGTGCCAGCACGGGACATTCGAACACTGAAGCTTTCTTT,CASTGHSNTEAFF
.,many,TRBJ2-5,TRBV20-1,TGCAGTGCCGCCGGTGCCCCCCGGGGGACCCAGTACTTC,CSAAGAPRGTQYF
TRBD2,many,TRBJ2-7,TRBV20-1,TGCAGTGCTAACACCCCCGGGACTAGCGGCTCCTACGAGCAGTACTTC,CSANTPGTSGSYEQYF
.,many,TRBJ2-2,TRBV24-1,TGTGCCACCAGTGAAACGGGACACCCGAACACCGGGGAGCTGTTTTTT,CATSETGHPNTGELFF
.,.,TRBJ2-2,TRBV6-1,TGTGCCAGCAGTATTCGGACAGAGGGCAGGGAGCTGTTTTTT,CASSIRTEGRELFF
.,.,TRBJ2-5,TRBV5-4,TGTGCCAGCAGCCTTGGACGGGCGTACGGAGAGACCCAGTACTTC,CASSLGRAYGETQYF
.,many,TRBJ2-1,TRBV28,TGTGCCAGCAGGAAGGGGGGACGCAATGAGCAGTTCTTC,CASRKGGRNEQFF
.,many,TRBJ1-4,TRBV11-2,TGTGCCAGCAGTCAGGGTGGGACGCAGGGTGAAAAACTGTTTTTT,CASSQGGTQGEKLFF
TRBD2,many,TRBJ2-1,TRBV7-4,TGTGCCAGCAGGCATTCGGAGTTCACTCCGGGACTAGCGGTCGTGAGCTCCTACAATGAGCAGTTCTTC,CASRHSEFTPGLAVVSSYNEQFF
TRBD2,.,TRBJ2-4,TRBV15,TGTGCCACCAGCAGAGATCGGGGGGGGGCGGACATTCAGTACTTC,CATSRDRGGADIQYF
TRBD2,many,TRBJ2-7,TRBV4-2,TGTGCCAGCAGCCAAGCGCGCGGGAGGGCAGGCGGCGAGCAGTACTTC,CASSQARGRAGGEQYF
.,many,TRBJ1-1,TRBV12-3/TRBV12-4,TGTGCCAGCAGTTTTACTCCGGGAGGCGCGGTGAACACTGAAGCTTTCTTT,CASSFTPGGAVNTEAFF
.,few,TRBJ2-4,TRBV12-3/TRBV12-4,TGTGCCAGCTGTTGGACGGGAGCCAAAAACATTCAGTACTTC,CASCWTGAKNIQYF
.,few,TRBJ2-5,TRBV5-1,TGCGCCAGCAGCTTGGGACAGGGAGGGGAGACCCAGTACTTC,CASSLGQGGETQYF
TRBD1,many,TRBJ2-2,TRBV7-9,TGTGCCAGCAGCCGGACAGGCGCGAACACCGGGGAGCTGTTTTTT,CASSRTGANTGELFF